This record covers a single TCR beta chain. This sample stems from a study of blood T cell repertoires in COVID-19. Study overall: From T cells, B-cell-depleted T cells, or PBMCs came the material, which was cDNA or gDNA.

Per the study methods: From reference gene primer amplification, estimates of nucleated cell counts were derived. Data came from immunoSEQ multiplex PCR; TCRdb stores just in-frame clones and leaves some out. The DNA was the basis for D and trimming; V, J and clone size are from that table. This sample has roughly 100,000 clones, with 90% to 95% found just once. V was clipped by 5 bases and J by 1 base; unmatched bases: 14. The CDR3 has 17 amino acids. Germline V gene sequence: CDR1 SGHNT, CDR2 YENEEA. The receptor was derived from a human donor in a cohort sampled during active COVID-19. The source material was peripheral blood. This chain joins TRBV11-3 and TRBJ2-7; TRBD2 agrees at 7 bases. The CDR3 protein is CASSPLGEGLFSYEQYF. DNA for the CDR3: TGTGCCAGCAGCCCCTTGGGGGAGGGCCTTTTTTCCTACGAGCAGTACTTC.